The TCR beta chain described here comes from a study of T cells in Graves' hyperthyroidism and ophthalmopathy. Germline V CDR1 and CDR2: LGHDT, YNNKEL (reference sequence). The CDR3 runs 17 residues. V was clipped by 1 base and J by 0 bases; unmatched bases: 6. Those patients with uncontrolled infection, other autoimmune disease, pregnancy or lactation were excluded. Researchers amplified the TCR beta CDR3 regions from RNA transcripts. A first-round RT-PCR of the TCR CDR3 used the HTBI primer set. TCRdb processed the multiplex PCR reads anew with MiXCR; each CDR3 protein has one entry. This repertoire shows over 150,000 distinct CDR3 sequences, roughly 17% found once; its top ten account for 53%.

J is TRBJ2-1 and V is TRBV3-1; TRBD2 matches 7 bases. The source is a woman in her forties or fifties with Graves' hyperthyroidism. The sequencing sample was made of blood. The CDR3 region is CASSQVRAGNSYNEQFF. The CDR3 DNA reads TGTGCCAGCAGCCAAGTGAGAGCGGGAAACTCCTACAATGAGCAGTTCTTC.